The 8 T cell receptor beta chains below were found in one sample sequenced in a study of blood T cell repertoires in COVID-19. The table came from immunoSEQ multiplex PCR; TCRdb's copy has only in-frame clones and leaves some out. The sample shows 65,000 to 80,000 clones, approximately 90% of them seen only once. The sample consisted of peripheral blood. These receptors were taken from a middle-aged man with active COVID-19.

This rearrangement joins TRBV4-3 to TRBJ1-5; 7 bases agree with TRBD1. J gave up 3 bases and V 1 base, and 12 bases lay outside the gene matches. There are 18 residues in the CDR3. Germline CDR1 and CDR2: LGHNA and YSLEER. The CDR3 region is CASSQGGGTDLLNQPQHF. DNA of the CDR3: TGCGCCAGCAGCCAAGGAGGGGGGACAGATCTACTCAATCAGCCCCAGCATTTT.

In nucleotides, the CDR3 is TGTGCCAGCAGCTTTCTCAGGACAGGTGGGGGGAACACTGAAGCTTTCTTT. It codes for CASSFLRTGGGNTEAFF. The chain has TRBV7-2 and TRBJ1-1; 7 bases are a match to TRBD1. CDR1 is SGHTA and CDR2 is FQGNSA in the germline V gene. The CDR3 runs 17 residues. V lost 3 bases and J lost 1; bases outside the gene matches: 11.

This chain uses TRBV28 with TRBJ2-7, with D tentatively TRBD2 (6 bases). There are 16 residues in the CDR3. Germline V gives CDR1 MDHEN, CDR2 SYDVKM. The V gene lost 3 bases and the J gene lost 0 bases, with 15 bases spanning the gap. For the CDR3, the DNA is TGTGCCAGCAGTTTTATTAGCGGATGGAGCTCCTACGAGCAGTACTTC. As protein: CASSFISGWSSYEQYF.

The rearrangement uses TRBV6-6 and TRBJ2-3; 8 nucleotides align to TRBD2. Germline V CDR1 and CDR2: MNHNY, SVGAGI (reference sequence). J was trimmed by 4 bases and V by 0 bases; bases with no gene match: 3. The CDR3 totals 15 residues. The CDR3 is CASSYSRLASDTQYF. CDR3 bases: TGTGCCAGCAGTTACTCCCGACTAGCGTCAGATACGCAGTATTTT.

The rearrangement links TRBV19 to TRBJ2-5; 7 bases fit TRBD1. CDR1 LNHDA and CDR2 SQIVND come from the germline V gene (reference sequence). V shed 8 bases, J shed 1 base, and the junction held 13 bases outside the gene matches. The CDR3 is 16 amino acids. The CDR3 here is CASLITGAELQETQYF. CDR3 bases: TGTGCCAGTCTTATAACAGGGGCCGAACTCCAAGAGACCCAGTACTTC.

The chain links TRBV5-1 to TRBJ2-1, with a weak D call TRBD1 (6 bases). Germline assignment: CDR1 SGHRS and CDR2 YFSETQ. The V and J ends lost 0 bases and 0 bases respectively, with 10 bases between them. The CDR3 extends over 16 amino acids. Written as DNA, the CDR3 is TGCGCCAGCAGCTTGGGGACAGACAGCTCCTACAATGAGCAGTTCTTC. It codes for CASSLGTDSSYNEQFF.

V is TRBV30 and J is TRBJ1-1, with 8 positions matching TRBD1. In germline, CDR1 is GTSNPN, CDR2 SVGIG (reference sequence). The CDR3 sequence is 16 residues long. V lost 0 bases and J lost 6; bases outside the gene matches: 12. CDR3 sequence (DNA): TGTGCCTGGAGTGTAGAGCCGGACAGGGAAGGCGCTGAAGCTTTCTTT. It translates to CAWSVEPDREGAEAFF.

On this clone itself: Other DNA sequences in the sample encode the same CDR3. The rearrangement uses TRBV2 and TRBJ1-5; tentative D call: TRBD1 (5 bases). Trimming stripped 6 bases from V and 4 bases from J, with 13 bases between. CDR1 and CDR2 (germline): SNHLY, FYNNEI. This CDR3 spans 14 amino acids. The CDR3 loop is CASSGDSKNQPQHF. In nucleotides, the CDR3 is TGTGCCAGCAGCGGAGACAGTAAAAATCAGCCCCAGCATTTT.